These 10 T cell receptor beta chains came from one sample sequenced in a study of blood T cells in healthy people across ages. Then a second PCR, running about 7 to 11 cycles, was carried out with a sample-barcoded 5' primer and a J-beta primer mix. MiXCR, applied by TCRdb to the 5' RACE reads, yields one record per CDR3 protein. The top ten clones hold about 6.7% of a sample with over 1,300,000 distinct CDR3 sequences, approximately 60% of them seen once. Sample: blood. The receptors were sampled from a man younger than 30 in good health.

This clonotype was seen a handful of times. This chain uses TRBV28 with TRBJ2-7; unclear D gene. Germline CDR1 MDHEN, CDR2 SYDVKM. The germline V and J ends were trimmed by 3 bases and 11 bases, with 11 bases remaining between them. The CDR3 contains 11 residues. The CDR3 loop is CASSFGRVEYF. CDR3 coding DNA: TGTGCCAGCAGTTTCGGTCGGGTCGAGTACTTC.

This clonotype was detected only once. The rearrangement uses TRBV7-2 and TRBJ1-6; D ambiguous. The CDR3 contains 14 residues. Germline V gene lookup returns CDR1 SGHTA and CDR2 FQGNSA. V lost 1 base and J lost 10, with 11 bases in between. CDR3 bases: TGTGCCAGCAGCTTAGTGTCTTTGGGATCACCCCTCCACTTT. Encoded protein: CASSLVSLGSPLHF.

V usage is TRBV12-3 or TRBV12-4 and J usage is TRBJ1-4; 7 bases map to TRBD1. V lost 5 bases to trimming and J lost 2 bases; unmatched junction nucleotides: 5. There are 15 residues in the CDR3. In DNA, the CDR3 is TGTGCCAGCAGTCAAAACAGGGGTACTAATGAAAAACTGTTTTTT. Translation gives CASSQNRGTNEKLFF.

This clonotype was observed a few times. The chain is built from TRBV27 and TRBJ1-5; D may be TRBD1 (5 bases). The CDR3 is 15 residues long. The V end was cut by 5 bases, the J end by 3 bases, with 14 bases between. Germline V gene data show CDR1 as MNHEY and CDR2 as SMNVEV (reference sequence). The CDR3 sequence is CASSRRGTINQPQHF. CDR3 in DNA: TGTGCCAGCAGTCGCCGCGGGACTATCAATCAGCCCCAGCATTTT.

This chain links TRBV13 with TRBJ2-2; TRBD1 aligns across 9 bases. The V segment lost 10 bases and the J segment 3 bases; nucleotides outside the gene matches: 6. Germline V lookup: CDR1 PRHDT, CDR2 FYEKMQ (reference sequence). There are 14 residues in the CDR3. The CDR3 loop reads CAIEQGADTGELFF. DNA for the CDR3: TGTGCCATAGAACAGGGGGCCGACACCGGGGAGCTGTTTTTT.

V is TRBV7-9 and J is TRBJ2-5; tentatively, D is TRBD1 or TRBD2 (5 bases each). CDR3 length: 16 amino acids. CDR1 is SEHNR, CDR2 FQNEAQ, per germline (reference sequence). With 3 bases removed from V and 1 base from J, the gap between germline ends came to 15 bases. In DNA, the CDR3 is TGTGCCAGCAGCTTGAGGGGCTCCCGGAGCCAAGAGACCCAGTACTTC. Its translation is CASSLRGSRSQETQYF.

V is TRBV20-1 and J is TRBJ2-1, with TRBD2 matching over 12 bases. Trimming at V came to 2 bases and at J to 6 bases, leaving 5 bases not matched to a gene. Germline V gene data show CDR1 as DFQATT and CDR2 as SNEGSKA (reference sequence). CDR3 length: 15 amino acids. CDR3 nucleotides: TGCAGTGCTAGACTCCTAGCGGGAGGGCCCAATGAGCAGTTCTTC. Translation gives CSARLLAGGPNEQFF.

This clonotype was seen a few times. The genes are TRBV7-9 and TRBJ1-2; D is undetermined. The CDR3 runs 14 residues. The germline V gene encodes CDR1 SEHNR and CDR2 FQNEAQ (reference sequence). Trimming cost V 1 base and J 2 bases, with 8 bases left between them. CDR3 DNA: TGTGCCAGCAGCTTAGTTGTAGCCAACTATGGCTACACCTTC. Translating gives CASSLVVANYGYTF.

There are a few counts of this clonotype. The chain employs TRBV7-2 and TRBJ1-1; no reliable D call. V lost 1 base, J lost 4 bases, and 10 bases lay in between. This CDR3 comprises 14 residues. Per the germline V gene, CDR1 is SGHTA and CDR2 is FQGNSA. CDR3 sequence (DNA): TGTGCCAGCAGCTTAGAAGGGTATGCCACTGAAGCTTTCTTT. Its translation: CASSLEGYATEAFF.

J is TRBJ2-3 and V is TRBV29-1; no definite D call. Looked up from germline, CDR1 is SQVTM and CDR2 is ANQGSEA. The CDR3 is 15 amino acids. V shed 7 bases and J shed 2 bases, with 19 bases lying between them. CDR3 residues: CSADEPESYTDTQYF. CDR3 nucleotides: TGCAGCGCGGACGAACCCGAAAGTTACACAGATACGCAGTATTTT.